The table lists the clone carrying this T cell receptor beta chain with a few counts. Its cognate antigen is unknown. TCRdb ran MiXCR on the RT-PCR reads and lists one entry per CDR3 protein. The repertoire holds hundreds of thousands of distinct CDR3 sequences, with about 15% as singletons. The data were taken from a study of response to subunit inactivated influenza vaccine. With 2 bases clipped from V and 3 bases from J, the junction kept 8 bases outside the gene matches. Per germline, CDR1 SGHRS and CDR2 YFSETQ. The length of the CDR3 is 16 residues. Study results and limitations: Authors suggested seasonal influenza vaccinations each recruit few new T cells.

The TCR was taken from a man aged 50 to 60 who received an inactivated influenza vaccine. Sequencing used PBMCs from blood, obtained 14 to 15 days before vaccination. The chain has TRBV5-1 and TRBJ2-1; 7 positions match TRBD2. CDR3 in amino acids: CASSLSWGGGYNEQFF. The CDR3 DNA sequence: TGCGCCAGCAGCTTATCCTGGGGCGGGGGCTACAATGAGCAGTTCTTC.